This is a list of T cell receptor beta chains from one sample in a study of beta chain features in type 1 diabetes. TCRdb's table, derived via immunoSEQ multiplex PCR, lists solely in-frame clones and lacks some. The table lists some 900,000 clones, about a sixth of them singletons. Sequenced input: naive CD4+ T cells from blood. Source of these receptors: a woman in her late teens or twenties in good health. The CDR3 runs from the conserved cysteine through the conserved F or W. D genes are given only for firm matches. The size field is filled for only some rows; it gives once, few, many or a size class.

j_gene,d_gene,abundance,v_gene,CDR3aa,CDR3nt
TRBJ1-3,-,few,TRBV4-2,CASSLTGGSGNTIYF,TGTGCCAGCAGCCTCACAGGAGGCTCTGGAAACACCATATATTTT
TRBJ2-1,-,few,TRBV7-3,CASSLGTGAKNEQFF,TGTGCCAGCAGCTTAGGGACGGGGGCTAAAAATGAGCAGTTCTTC
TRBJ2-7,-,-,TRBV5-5,CATQLLQGPEQYF,TGTGCCACCCAGCTTTTGCAGGGCCCCGAGCAGTACTTC
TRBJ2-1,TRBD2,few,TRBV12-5,CASGLGGLAVNNEQFF,TGTGCTAGTGGTTTGGGGGGACTAGCGGTAAACAATGAGCAGTTCTTC
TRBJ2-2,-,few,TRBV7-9,CASSLDGTGELFF,TGTGCCAGCAGCTTAGATGGGACCGGGGAGCTGTTTTTT
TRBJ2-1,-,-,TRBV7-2,CASSLGVFQGNEQFF,TGTGCCAGCAGCTTAGGAGTTTTTCAGGGCAATGAGCAGTTCTTC
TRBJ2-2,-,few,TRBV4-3,CASSRTMANTGELFF,TGCGCCAGCAGCCGTACTATGGCGAACACCGGGGAGCTGTTTTTT
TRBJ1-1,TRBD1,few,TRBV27,CASSLHYRGPPDTEAFF,TGTGCCAGCAGTTTACATTACAGGGGCCCTCCGGACACTGAAGCTTTCTTT
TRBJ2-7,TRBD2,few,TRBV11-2,CASRLRTSGIYEQYF,TGTGCCAGCAGATTAAGGACTAGCGGGATATACGAGCAGTACTTC
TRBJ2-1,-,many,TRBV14,CASSLRSARDLLF,TGTGCCAGCAGCCTACGATCGGCCAGGGATCTTCTCTTC
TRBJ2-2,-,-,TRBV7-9,CASSPPGGNTGELFF,TGTGCCAGCAGCCCGCCCGGGGGAAACACCGGGGAGCTGTTTTTT